The 4 T cell receptor beta chains in this list originate from one sample, sequenced in a study of shared clonotypes between healthy human individuals. The repertoire was sequenced with immunoSEQ multiplex PCR; TCRdb's copy has only in-frame clones and lacks some. Of over a million clones in the sample, about 96% were seen once. The source material was naive CD4+ T cells sorted from blood. The sample's subset: CD45RA+ positively selected. These receptors were taken from a man younger than 45 in good health.

This chain links TRBV19 with TRBJ2-3; D is unclear. The V gene lost 4 bases and the J gene lost 0 bases, with 14 bases spanning the gap. In germline, CDR1 is LNHDA, CDR2 SQIVND (reference sequence). The CDR3 is 16 residues long. Written as DNA, the CDR3 is TGTGCCAGTAGTACACGTGGACGTGGGAGCACAGATACGCAGTATTTT. It encodes CASSTRGRGSTDTQYF.

The chain has TRBV5-1 and TRBJ2-5; perhaps TRBD2 as D (6 bases). The CDR3 runs to 14 residues. With 3 bases removed from V and 5 bases from J, the gap between germline ends came to 14 bases. Germline V gene lookup returns CDR1 SGHRS and CDR2 YFSETQ. The CDR3 region is CASSSREIGETQYF. CDR3 sequence (DNA): TGCGCCAGCAGCTCCCGGGAGATAGGGGAGACCCAGTACTTC. The full variable domain, its missing parts supplied by reference TRBV5-1 and TRBJ2-5, is KAGVTQTPRYLIKTRGQQVTLSCSPISGHRSVSWYQQTPGQGLQFLFEYFSETQRNKGNFPGRFSGRQFSNSRSEMNVSTLELGDSALYLCASSSREIGETQYFGPGTRLLVL.

V is TRBV10-2 and J is TRBJ2-5; TRBD2 might be the D (6 bases). V shed 2 bases and J shed 4 bases, with 14 bases lying between them. The CDR3 has 15 amino acids. CDR1 and CDR2 from the germline V gene are WSHSY and SAAADI. CDR3 in DNA: TGCGCCAGCAGTGAGATTAGCGGCGGGCTAGAGACCCAGTACTTC. Amino acid sequence: CASSEISGGLETQYF.

The CDR3 protein is CAWTPSGRARETQYF. DNA of the CDR3: TGTGCCTGGACTCCCAGCGGGAGGGCCCGGGAGACCCAGTACTTC. The chain is built from TRBV30 and TRBJ2-5, with 10 positions matching TRBD2. The CDR3 consists of 15 residues. V shed 4 bases, J shed 5 bases, and the junction held 10 bases outside the gene matches. Germline V lookup: CDR1 GTSNPN, CDR2 SVGIG (reference sequence).